The 30 T cell receptor beta chains listed next were all sequenced from one sample in a study of cytomegalovirus exposure and HLA in healthy donors. This table comes from immunoSEQ multiplex PCR, and its TCRdb copy is limited to in-frame clones, with some not included. The sample holds under 200,000 clones, around 88% seen once. Sequencing was done on a sample of PBMCs. All receptors derive from a young woman in good health and CMV-seronegative.

This chain links TRBV27 with TRBJ1-1, with 7 bases fitting TRBD1. Germline CDR1 MNHEY, CDR2 SMNVEV (reference sequence). After removal of 8 bases from V and 4 bases from J, the junction contained 10 bases not matched to a gene. This CDR3 spans 14 amino acids. CDR3 bases: TGTGCCAGCCTATCTCGGAACAGGGGCACTGAAGCTTTCTTT. Residues: CASLSRNRGTEAFF.

The chain has TRBV4-2 and TRBJ2-7, with a possible D match to TRBD1 (6 bases). Germline CDR1 and CDR2: LGHNA and YNFKEQ. V shed 1 base and J shed 1 base, with 11 bases lying between them. This CDR3 region has 15 residues. The CDR3 DNA reads as TGTGCCAGCAGCCAAGTTTCAGGGGATTCCTACGAGCAGTACTTC. Protein sequence: CASSQVSGDSYEQYF.

V is TRBV5-1 and J is TRBJ2-3, with 11 bases lining up with TRBD2. Germline V gene data show CDR1 as SGHRS and CDR2 as YFSETQ. CDR3 length equals 16 residues. V lost 0 bases to trimming and J lost 2 bases; unmatched junction nucleotides: 2. The CDR3 bases are TGCGCCAGCAGCTTGGTAGCGGGAGGGAACACAGATACGCAGTATTTT. Translated: CASSLVAGGNTDTQYF.

The J gene is TRBJ2-7, the V gene TRBV10-3; D is possibly TRBD1 (5 bases). The CDR3 length is 18 residues. CDR1 and CDR2 (germline): ENHRY, SYGVKD. The CDR3 region has the DNA TGTCCTTCCCCCCGCCAAACGACAGCCTCCCCCTCGGTCTACGAGCAGTACTTC. This codes for CPSPRQTTASPSVYEQYF.

The J gene is TRBJ2-2, the V gene TRBV5-1; D is possibly TRBD1 (6 bases). This CDR3 comprises 13 residues. CDR1 and CDR2 from the germline V gene are SGHRS and YFSETQ. Trimming took off 6 bases at V and 3 bases at J, with 9 bases between the two ends. CDR3 sequence (DNA): TGCGCCAGCAACTCAGGGGACACCGGGGAGCTGTTTTTT. Amino acids: CASNSGDTGELFF.

The rearrangement uses TRBV4-3 and TRBJ2-1, with 12 bases matching TRBD2. The CDR3 sequence is 15 residues long. V was clipped by 3 bases and J by 4 bases; unmatched bases: 1. CDR1 and CDR2 (germline): LGHNA, YSLEER. The CDR3 loop is CASSQLAGGYNEQFF. The CDR3 region has the DNA TGCGCCAGCAGCCAGCTAGCGGGAGGGTACAATGAGCAGTTCTTC.

This clone was seen a single time. The genes are TRBV19 and TRBJ2-2; D unclear. In germline, CDR1 is LNHDA, CDR2 SQIVND (reference sequence). The CDR3 has 14 residues. The V and J ends lost 1 base and 1 base respectively, with 4 bases between them. CDR3 nucleotides: TGTGCCAGTAGTATAGTAGAGAACACCGGGGAGCTGTTTTTT. Residues: CASSIVENTGELFF.

This sequence joins TRBV7-8 and TRBJ2-3; 8 nucleotides agree with TRBD2. J gave up 2 bases and V 1 base, and 5 bases lay outside the gene matches. The CDR3 sequence is 16 residues long. CDR1 and CDR2 (germline): SGHVS, FQNEAQ. The CDR3 nucleotides read TGTGCCAGCAGCTTAGACACGGGAGGGGCCACAGATACGCAGTATTTT. It codes for CASSLDTGGATDTQYF.

The gene calls are TRBV5-1 and TRBJ1-2, with TRBD1 identical over 10 bases. The V gene end was trimmed by 2 bases and the J gene end by 2 bases; junction bases not matched to a gene: 9. The CDR3 runs 17 residues. Germline CDR1 and CDR2: SGHRS and YFSETQ. The CDR3 DNA follows: TGCGCCAGCAGCTTAAAAGGGACAGGGGTCGCGAACTATGGCTACACCTTC. Residues: CASSLKGTGVANYGYTF.

In regard to this clone: In the same sample, other DNA sequences code for this CDR3. The rearrangement uses TRBV19 and TRBJ1-1; D unresolved. The V and J ends lost 6 bases and 1 base respectively, with 3 bases between them. The length of the CDR3 is 11 residues. Per the germline V gene, CDR1 is LNHDA and CDR2 is SQIVND (reference sequence). The CDR3 is CASRANTEAFF. The DNA of the CDR3 is TGTGCCAGTAGAGCGAACACTGAAGCTTTCTTT.

The CDR3 sequence is CASSYDGQGYGYTF. The CDR3 nucleotides read TGTGCCAGCAGTTACGATGGACAGGGTTATGGCTACACCTTC. The chain is built from TRBV6-5 and TRBJ1-2; TRBD1 agrees at 8 bases. The V segment lost 2 bases and the J segment 5 bases; nucleotides outside the gene matches: 4. This CDR3 comprises 14 residues. CDR1 and CDR2 from the germline V gene are MNHEY and SVGAGI.

The chain links TRBV5-1 to TRBJ1-1; 10 nucleotides align to TRBD1. This CDR3 is built from 14 residues. V shed 4 bases and J 5 bases; nucleotides not matched to a gene: 5. The germline CDR1 and CDR2 sequences are SGHRS and YFSETQ. The CDR3, as DNA: TGCGCCAGCAGCGGGGGACAGGGGAGGACTGAAGCTTTCTTT. Translated, it gives CASSGGQGRTEAFF.

This clone was recorded once. The chain carries TRBV5-1 and TRBJ2-2; 10 positions agree with TRBD2. The germline gives CDR1 SGHRS, CDR2 YFSETQ. The CDR3 is made up of 15 amino acids. V trimming: 7 bases; J trimming: 1 base; junction bases outside the gene matches: 4. The CDR3 sequence: CASVPSGGNTGELFF. The DNA for the CDR3 is TGCGCCAGCGTACCTAGCGGGGGGAACACCGGGGAGCTGTTTTTT.

The V call is TRBV5-1, the J call TRBJ1-1; D gene uncertain. Germline CDR1 is SGHRS and CDR2 is YFSETQ. CDR3 length equals 13 residues. Trimming left V 0 bases short and J 4 bases short, with 7 bases between. CDR3 DNA sequence: TGCGCCAGCAGCTTGGTGGCGGGCACTGAAGCTTTCTTT. The encoded protein is CASSLVAGTEAFF.

The V gene is TRBV15, the J gene TRBJ2-1; 7 bases are shared with TRBD2. The CDR3 totals 12 residues. Germline loops: CDR1 LNHNV, CDR2 YYDKDF (reference sequence). V shed 5 bases and J 8 bases; nucleotides not matched to a gene: 3. CDR3 region: CATSPTSDEQFF. The CDR3, as DNA: TGTGCCACCAGCCCAACTAGCGATGAGCAGTTCTTC.

This sequence joins TRBV2 and TRBJ2-6; 8 bases are a match to TRBD1. The V segment lost 6 bases and the J segment 8 bases; nucleotides outside the gene matches: 33. CDR3 length: 23 residues. Germline V lookup: CDR1 SNHLY, CDR2 FYNNEI. The CDR3 reads CASRDQYNPGQDDPYSGSNVLTF. In nucleotides, the CDR3 is TGTGCCAGCAGGGATCAATATAATCCGGGACAGGACGATCCTTACTCTGGTTCCAACGTCCTGACTTTC. Together with reference TRBV2 and TRBJ2-6, the CDR3 gives the full variable domain: EPEVTQTPSHQVTQMGQEVILRCVPISNHLYFYWYRQILGQKVEFLVSFYNNEISEKSEIFDDQFSVERPDGSNFTLKIRSTKLEDSAMYFCASRDQYNPGQDDPYSGSNVLTFGAGSRLTVL.

The chain has TRBV7-9 and TRBJ2-1; 9 bases are a match to TRBD2. The CDR3 consists of 16 residues. Losses at the gene ends were 3 bases for V and 5 bases for J; bases not matched to a gene: 8. Germline CDR1 and CDR2: SEHNR and FQNEAQ (reference sequence). The CDR3 sequence is CASSFLSGGLDNEQFF. Here the CDR3 DNA reads TGTGCCAGCAGCTTCCTCAGCGGGGGGCTGGACAATGAGCAGTTCTTC. Looking up the rest from reference TRBV7-9 and TRBJ2-1 gives the full variable domain: DTGVSQNPRHKITKRGQNVTFRCDPISEHNRLYWYRQTLGQGPEFLTYFQNEAQLEKSRLLSDRFSAERPKGSFSTLEIQRTEQGDSAMYLCASSFLSGGLDNEQFFGPGTRLTVL.

This clone was detected only once. V is TRBV9 and J is TRBJ2-1, with a weak D call TRBD2 (6 bases). Germline V gene sequence: CDR1 SGDLS, CDR2 YYNGEE. CDR3 length: 12 residues. V lost 1 base to trimming and J lost 9 bases, with 8 bases between them. The CDR3 protein is CASSVSGVEQFF. The DNA for the CDR3 is TGTGCCAGCAGCGTATCGGGAGTTGAGCAGTTCTTC. Full variable domain (rest looked up from reference TRBV9 and TRBJ2-1): DSGVTQTPKHLITATGQRVTLRCSPRSGDLSVYWYQQSLDQGLQFLIQYYNGEERAKGNILERFSAQQFPDLHSELNLSSLELGDSALYFCASSVSGVEQFFGPGTRLTVL.

The chain is built from TRBV4-3 and TRBJ1-2; possible D gene TRBD1, 6 bases. The CDR3 consists of 15 residues. The V and J ends lost 2 bases and 8 bases respectively, with 18 bases between them. The germline gives CDR1 LGHNA, CDR2 YSLEER. This chain's CDR3 is CASSQSVTGSKGYTF. CDR3 nucleotides: TGCGCCAGCAGCCAATCCGTGACAGGAAGTAAAGGCTACACCTTC.

The V call is TRBV7-2, the J call TRBJ2-1; the D is unclear. Trimming left V 1 base short and J 7 bases short, with 11 bases between. Per the germline V gene, CDR1 is SGHTA and CDR2 is FQGNSA. The CDR3 covers 14 residues. DNA of the CDR3: TGTGCCAGCAGCTTAGATTCTGTACATAATGAGCAGTTCTTC. Protein product: CASSLDSVHNEQFF.

The genes are TRBV6-5 and TRBJ1-1; D gene unclear. This CDR3 region has 15 residues. Germline loops: CDR1 MNHEY, CDR2 SVGAGI. Trimming shortened V by 4 bases and J by 0 bases, and 12 bases separated the two germline ends. The CDR3 loop reads CASSFAGWMNTEAFF. The CDR3 DNA is TGTGCCAGCAGTTTTGCCGGGTGGATGAACACTGAAGCTTTCTTT.

V is TRBV19 and J is TRBJ2-7; 11 nucleotides align to TRBD2. Germline CDR1 reads LNHDA; CDR2 reads SQIVND (reference sequence). Germline trimming cut 7 bases from V and 6 bases from J; bases unmatched to any gene: 8. This CDR3 is built from 14 residues. This CDR3 is CASTLAGGSGEQYF. Here the CDR3 DNA reads TGTGCCAGTACTCTAGCGGGGGGTTCGGGCGAGCAGTACTTC.

The chain employs TRBV5-1 and TRBJ2-7; 7 bases line up with TRBD1. Germline CDR1 SGHRS, CDR2 YFSETQ. J gave up 6 bases and V 3 bases, and 12 bases lay outside the gene matches. There are 15 residues in the CDR3. CDR3 in DNA: TGCGCCAGCAGCTCCCAGACAGGGACCCACTCCGAGCAGTACTTC. Encoded protein: CASSSQTGTHSEQYF.

V and J are TRBV4-1 and TRBJ1-6; possible D gene TRBD1, 6 bases. The germline V and J ends were trimmed by 5 bases and 7 bases, with 15 bases remaining between them. Germline V gene data show CDR1 as MGHRA and CDR2 as YSYEKL. The CDR3 extends over 15 amino acids. The CDR3 DNA follows: TGCGCCAGCAGCGTTTCCGGGACACAAAATTCACCCCTCCACTTT. Translated, it gives CASSVSGTQNSPLHF.

This sequence joins TRBV9 and TRBJ1-1; D possibly corresponds to TRBD1 (5 bases). The germline V gene has CDR1 SGDLS and CDR2 YYNGEE. With 7 bases removed from V and 1 base from J, the gap between germline ends came to 11 bases. This CDR3 comprises 13 residues. DNA of the CDR3: TGTGCCAGCTCCGGGGGAGGGAACACTGAAGCTTTCTTT. It translates to CASSGGGNTEAFF.

The J gene is TRBJ2-7, the V gene TRBV5-8, with 12 bases aligning to TRBD2. The V segment lost 4 bases and the J segment 4 bases; nucleotides outside the gene matches: 6. This CDR3 is 15 amino acids long. CDR1 is SGHTS, CDR2 YDEGEE, per germline. The CDR3: CASSTGLAGHYEQYF. The DNA for the CDR3 is TGTGCCAGCAGCACCGGACTAGCGGGGCATTACGAGCAGTACTTC.

The genes are TRBV5-6 and TRBJ2-1; D may be TRBD2 (5 bases). CDR1 and CDR2 (germline): SGHDT, YYEEEE. V lost 6 bases and J 3 bases, leaving 19 bases between the germline ends. The CDR3 has 16 residues. The chain's CDR3 is CASIRSGNGYYNEQFF. CDR3 nucleotides: TGTGCCAGCATTAGATCGGGGAACGGGTACTACAATGAGCAGTTCTTC.

The rearrangement joins TRBV7-9 to TRBJ2-3; 14 positions match TRBD2. V shed 5 bases, J shed 5 bases, and the junction held 12 bases outside the gene matches. Germline V gene sequence: CDR1 SEHNR, CDR2 FQNEAQ (reference sequence). CDR3 length equals 18 residues. CDR3: CASSPSGTSGGTVDTQYF. The CDR3 DNA reads TGTGCCAGCAGCCCTTCCGGGACTAGCGGGGGCACAGTAGATACGCAGTATTTT. The whole variable domain, remainder taken from reference TRBV7-9 and TRBJ2-3, is DTGVSQNPRHKITKRGQNVTFRCDPISEHNRLYWYRQTLGQGPEFLTYFQNEAQLEKSRLLSDRFSAERPKGSFSTLEIQRTEQGDSAMYLCASSPSGTSGGTVDTQYFGPGTRLTVL.

The chain has TRBV27 and TRBJ2-3; tentatively, D is TRBD2 (5 bases). This CDR3 spans 11 amino acids. CDR1 MNHEY and CDR2 SMNVEV come from the germline V gene (reference sequence). V shed 7 bases and J shed 3 bases, with 5 bases lying between them. CDR3 sequence: CASTGTDTQYF. CDR3 coding DNA: TGTGCCAGCACGGGGACAGATACGCAGTATTTT.

The genes are TRBV7-2 and TRBJ1-2; D unresolved. Trimming removed 6 bases at V and 6 bases at J, with 17 bases between. This CDR3 comprises 14 residues. Germline V gene data show CDR1 as SGHTA and CDR2 as FQGNSA. The CDR3 reads CASRFSQSVDGYTF. CDR3 nucleotide sequence: TGTGCCAGCAGGTTCTCTCAGTCTGTGGATGGCTACACCTTC.